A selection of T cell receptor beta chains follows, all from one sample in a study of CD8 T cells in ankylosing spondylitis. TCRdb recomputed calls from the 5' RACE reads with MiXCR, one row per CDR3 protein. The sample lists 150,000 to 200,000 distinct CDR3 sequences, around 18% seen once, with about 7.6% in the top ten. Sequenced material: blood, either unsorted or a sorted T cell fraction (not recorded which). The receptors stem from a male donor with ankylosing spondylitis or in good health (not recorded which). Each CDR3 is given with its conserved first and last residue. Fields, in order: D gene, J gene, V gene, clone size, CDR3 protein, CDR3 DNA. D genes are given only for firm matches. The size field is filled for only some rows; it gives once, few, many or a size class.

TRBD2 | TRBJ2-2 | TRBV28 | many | CASSLGLAGAGELFF | TGTGCCAGCAGCCTAGGACTAGCGGGAGCCGGGGAGCTGTTTTTT
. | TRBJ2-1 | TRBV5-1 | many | CASSLTAPIRNEQFF | TGCGCCAGCAGCCTGACGGCCCCGATAAGGAATGAGCAGTTCTTC
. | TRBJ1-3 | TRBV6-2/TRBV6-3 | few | CASSYGTPGNTIYF | TGTGCCAGCAGTTACGGGACTCCTGGAAACACCATATATTTT
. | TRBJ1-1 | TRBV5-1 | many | CASSLVGPTTEAFF | TGCGCCAGCAGCTTGGTAGGACCAACCACTGAAGCTTTCTTT
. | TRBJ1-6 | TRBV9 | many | CASSVEADGPLHF | TGTGCCAGCAGCGTAGAGGCGGACGGACCCCTCCACTTT
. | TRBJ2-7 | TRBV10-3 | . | CAIGEQAYEQHF | TGTGCCATCGGGGAACAGGCCTACGAGCAGCACTTC
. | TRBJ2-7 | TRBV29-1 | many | CSVERAIGEQYF | TGCAGCGTTGAGAGAGCAATAGGCGAGCAGTACTTC
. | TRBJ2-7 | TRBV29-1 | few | CSVGGFPYEQYF | TGCAGCGTCGGGGGTTTCCCTTACGAGCAGTACTTC
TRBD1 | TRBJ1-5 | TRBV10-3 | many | CAISEQGVQSNQPQHF | TGTGCCATCAGTGAACAGGGGGTTCAAAGCAATCAGCCCCAGCATTTT
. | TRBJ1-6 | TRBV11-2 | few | CASSIDLEAPLHF | TGTGCCAGCAGTATTGACCTTGAAGCCCCCCTCCACTTT
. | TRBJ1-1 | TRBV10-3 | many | CAIREGRSAWVAFF | TGTGCCATCAGGGAGGGACGCTCGGCTTGGGTGGCTTTCTTT
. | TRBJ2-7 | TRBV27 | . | CASSPTGRSYEQYF | TGTGCCAGCAGTCCTACCGGGCGCTCCTACGAGCAGTACTTC
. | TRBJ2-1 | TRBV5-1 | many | CASSLDGFTSNEQFF | TGCGCCAGCAGCTTGGATGGGTTTACTTCCAATGAGCAGTTCTTC
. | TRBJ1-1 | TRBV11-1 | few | CASALARGRVTGFGAEAFF | TGTGCCAGCGCCCTAGCCCGGGGACGGGTCACGGGCTTCGGTGCTGAAGCTTTCTTT
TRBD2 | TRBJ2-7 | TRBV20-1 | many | CSASDRRLANRYEQYF | TGCAGTGCTAGTGACCGTCGACTAGCTAATAGGTACGAGCAGTACTTC
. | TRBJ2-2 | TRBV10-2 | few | CASRRAKESTGELFF | TGCGCCAGCAGGAGGGCCAAGGAAAGCACCGGGGAGCTGTTTTTT
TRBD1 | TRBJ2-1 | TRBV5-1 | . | CASSTQGVTYNEQFF | TGCGCCAGCAGCACACAGGGGGTTACCTACAATGAGCAGTTCTTC
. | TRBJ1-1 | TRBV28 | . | CASTSPREGDTEAFF | TGTGCCAGCACTTCCCCCCGGGAGGGGGACACTGAAGCTTTCTTT
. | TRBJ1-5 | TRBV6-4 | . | CASSEGAGQPQHF | TGTGCCAGCAGTGAAGGGGCTGGGCAGCCCCAGCATTTT
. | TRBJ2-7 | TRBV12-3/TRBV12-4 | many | CASSPPTPAPGDYEQYF | TGTGCCAGCAGTCCACCGACTCCCGCCCCAGGAGACTACGAGCAGTACTTC
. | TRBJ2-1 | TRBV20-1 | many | CSASGYGHGYNEQFF | TGCAGTGCTAGCGGTTACGGGCACGGTTACAATGAGCAGTTCTTC
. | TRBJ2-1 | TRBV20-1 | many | CSAPGRENEQFF | TGCAGTGCCCCGGGACGGGAAAATGAGCAGTTCTTC
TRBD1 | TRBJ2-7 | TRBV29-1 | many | CSGGQGRYEQYF | TGCAGCGGAGGACAGGGCCGCTACGAGCAGTACTTC
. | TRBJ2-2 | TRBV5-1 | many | CASSLRQENTGELFF | TGCGCCAGCAGCTTGCGCCAGGAGAACACCGGGGAGCTGTTTTTT
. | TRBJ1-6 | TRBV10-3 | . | CAISESVSPLHF | TGTGCCATCAGTGAGTCGGTATCACCCCTCCACTTT
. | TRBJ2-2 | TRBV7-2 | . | CASSFRGADTGELFF | TGTGCCAGCAGCTTCCGGGGGGCGGACACCGGGGAGCTGTTTTTT
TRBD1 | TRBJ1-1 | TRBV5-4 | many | CASLRDRGINTEAFF | TGTGCCAGCTTGAGGGACAGGGGAATTAACACTGAAGCTTTCTTT
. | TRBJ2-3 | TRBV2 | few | CASGTSFTDTQYF | TGTGCCAGCGGCACTAGCTTCACAGATACGCAGTATTTT
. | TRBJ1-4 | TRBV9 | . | CASSREGGDEKLFF | TGTGCCAGTAGCCGAGAGGGCGGTGATGAAAAACTGTTTTTT
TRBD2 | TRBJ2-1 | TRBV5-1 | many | CASSLVAGNNEQFF | TGCGCCAGCAGCTTGGTAGCGGGGAACAATGAGCAGTTCTTC
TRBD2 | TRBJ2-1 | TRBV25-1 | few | CASREEAGGPSFNEQFF | TGTGCCAGCAGGGAAGAAGCGGGAGGGCCAAGTTTCAATGAGCAGTTCTTC
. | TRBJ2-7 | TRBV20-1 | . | CSAYRQDSVYEQYF | TGCAGTGCTTACAGGCAAGATAGTGTCTACGAGCAGTACTTC
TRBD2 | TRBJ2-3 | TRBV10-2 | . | CASSRTGGRGSTDTQYF | TGCGCCAGCAGTAGGACGGGAGGACGTGGGAGCACAGATACGCAGTATTTT
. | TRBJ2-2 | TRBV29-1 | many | CSVELANTGELFF | TGCAGCGTTGAGTTAGCGAACACCGGGGAGCTGTTTTTT
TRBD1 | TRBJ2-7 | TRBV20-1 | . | CSAQEMRGLPYEQYF | TGCAGTGCTCAGGAGATGAGGGGGCTTCCCTACGAGCAGTACTTC
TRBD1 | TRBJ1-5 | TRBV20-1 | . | CSVQQDRRLPQHF | TGCAGTGTTCAACAGGACAGGCGGCTGCCCCAGCATTTT
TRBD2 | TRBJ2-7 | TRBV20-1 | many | CSATGLAGYEQYF | TGCAGTGCTACCGGACTAGCGGGATACGAGCAGTACTTC
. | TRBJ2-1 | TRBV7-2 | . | CASSFRDTNNEQFF | TGTGCCAGCAGCTTCCGGGACACCAACAATGAGCAGTTCTTC
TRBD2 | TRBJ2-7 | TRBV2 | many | CASSLTGTRVEEQYF | TGTGCCAGCTCATTAACCGGGACTAGAGTTGAGGAGCAGTACTTC
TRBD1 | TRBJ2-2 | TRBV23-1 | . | CASSQSRTGGTGELFF | TGCGCCAGCAGTCAATCAAGGACAGGCGGAACCGGGGAGCTGTTTTTT
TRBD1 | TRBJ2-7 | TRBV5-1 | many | CASSVPHPGQGPSLAYEQYF | TGCGCCAGCAGCGTCCCACACCCGGGACAGGGCCCCTCTCTTGCCTACGAGCAGTACTTC
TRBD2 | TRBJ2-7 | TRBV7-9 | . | CASSFTTSGASYEQYF | TGTGCCAGCAGCTTTACGACTAGCGGGGCCTCCTACGAGCAGTACTTC